Following are 29 T cell receptor beta chains from one sample sequenced in a study of shared clonotypes between healthy human individuals. Assay used: immunoSEQ multiplex PCR; TCRdb lists only in-frame clones, some missing. The sample shows a few hundred thousand clones, about 97% of them seen only once. Sequencing was done on a sample of naive CD4+ T cells sorted from blood. Subset denoted: CD45RA+ positively selected. These receptors originate from a woman aged 25 to 39 in good health.

The rearrangement uses TRBV28 and TRBJ2-1, with 11 bases fitting TRBD2. The CDR3 spans 22 residues. Germline values: CDR1 MDHEN, CDR2 SYDVKM. Trimming at V came to 3 bases and at J to 2 bases, leaving 21 bases not matched to a gene. The CDR3 loop is CASSFPNVGATSGSRAYNEQFF. CDR3 nucleotide sequence: TGTGCCAGCAGTTTCCCGAACGTAGGGGCTACTAGCGGGAGCCGAGCCTACAATGAGCAGTTCTTC. The full variable domain, rest sourced from reference TRBV28 and TRBJ2-1, is DVKVTQSSRYLVKRTGEKVFLECVQDMDHENMFWYRQDPGLGLRLIYFSYDVKMKEKGDIPEGYSVSREKKERFSLILESASTNQTSMYLCASSFPNVGATSGSRAYNEQFFGPGTRLTVL.

The CDR3 spells CASSRVPYGYTF. In DNA form, the CDR3 reads TGTGCCAGCAGTCGGGTCCCCTATGGCTACACCTTC. The gene calls are TRBV2 and TRBJ1-2; D gene ambiguous. The germline CDR1 and CDR2 sequences are SNHLY and FYNNEI. The V end was cut by 5 bases, the J end by 4 bases, with 8 bases between. The CDR3 is 12 amino acids.

The V and J genes are TRBV4-1 and TRBJ2-7; TRBD2 matches at 11 bases. The ends lost 4 bases at V and 0 bases at J; junction bases unmatched: 14. The CDR3 consists of 19 residues. Germline lookup yields CDR1 MGHRA and CDR2 YSYEKL. The CDR3 DNA reads as TGCGCCAGCAGCCCCGTTACGCTTAGACTAGCGGGATCCTCCTACGAGCAGTACTTC. Amino acids: CASSPVTLRLAGSSYEQYF.

The chain couples TRBV7-6 to TRBJ2-7; TRBD2 matches 13 bases. Germline assignment: CDR1 SGHVS and CDR2 FNYEAQ. The CDR3 runs to 18 residues. V shed 5 bases and J 2 bases; nucleotides not matched to a gene: 12. CDR3: CASSLGTSGRVRAYEQYF. The CDR3 bases are TGTGCCAGCAGCCTTGGAACTAGCGGGAGGGTACGGGCCTACGAGCAGTACTTC. The whole variable domain, remainder taken from reference TRBV7-6 and TRBJ2-7, is GAGVSQSPRYKVTKRGQDVALRCDPISGHVSLYWYRQALGQGPEFLTYFNYEAQQDKSGLPNDRFSAERPEGSISTLTIQRTEQRDSAMYRCASSLGTSGRVRAYEQYFGPGTRLTVT.

This clone was seen just once. The chain combines TRBV11-3 with TRBJ2-5; 8 nucleotides align to TRBD1. CDR1 is SGHNT and CDR2 is YENEEA in the germline V gene. The CDR3 runs to 16 residues. With V trimmed by 2 bases and J by 2 bases, 7 bases remained unmatched. The CDR3 DNA sequence: TGTGCCAGCAGCTTAAGTGACAGGGGCGGACAAGAGACCCAGTACTTC. Residues: CASSLSDRGGQETQYF.

The chain links TRBV27 to TRBJ1-4; D gene uncertain. V was clipped by 3 bases and J by 8 bases, with 10 bases between them. CDR1 and CDR2 from the germline V gene are MNHEY and SMNVEV (reference sequence). CDR3 size: 13 residues. CDR3: CASSFNSGEKLFF. The CDR3 DNA is TGTGCCAGCAGTTTCAACTCGGGGGAAAAACTGTTTTTT.

The chain couples TRBV29-1 to TRBJ1-5; tentatively, D is TRBD1 (5 bases). V was shortened by 4 bases and J by 4 bases, with 11 bases between the two germline ends. The CDR3 extends over 13 amino acids. Per germline, CDR1 SQVTM and CDR2 ANQGSEA. The CDR3 nucleotides read TGCAGCGTTGTAGCAGGGTCTAATCAGCCCCAGCATTTT. Its protein is CSVVAGSNQPQHF.

This chain uses TRBV28 with TRBJ2-1, with 7 bases fitting TRBD2. Germline V CDR1 and CDR2: MDHEN, SYDVKM. This CDR3 region has 13 residues. J lost 7 bases, V lost 5 bases, and 5 bases had no gene match. The CDR3 protein is CASSGLAANEQFF. CDR3 nucleotide sequence: TGTGCCAGCAGTGGGCTAGCGGCTAATGAGCAGTTCTTC.

The chain carries TRBV19 and TRBJ2-2; 7 positions agree with TRBD1. CDR1 and CDR2 from the germline V gene are LNHDA and SQIVND (reference sequence). J gave up 0 bases and V 5 bases, and 0 bases lay outside the gene matches. CDR3 length: 14 residues. CDR3 nucleotide sequence: TGTGCCAGTAGTGACAGGGCGAACACCGGGGAGCTGTTTTTT. Translated: CASSDRANTGELFF.

The chain couples TRBV6-5 to TRBJ2-7; either TRBD1 or TRBD2 may fit D (5 bases each). V dropped 6 bases and J dropped 4 bases, with 19 bases sitting between them. Germline V gives CDR1 MNHEY, CDR2 SVGAGI. CDR3 length: 15 amino acids. CDR3 coding DNA: TGTGCCAGCAGCCGACCGGGGCAGGCCCTATACGAGCAGTACTTC. Amino acid sequence: CASSRPGQALYEQYF.

A note on this clone: Other DNA sequences from this sample encode an identical CDR3 as well. This chain links TRBV25-1 with TRBJ2-7; D gene uncertain. The germline V gene encodes CDR1 MGHDK and CDR2 SYGVNS. There are 12 residues in the CDR3. The V end lost 0 bases, the J end lost 4 bases, and 4 bases lay between the germline ends. The CDR3 reads CASSEYGYEQYF. Written as DNA, the CDR3 is TGTGCCAGCAGTGAATATGGGTACGAGCAGTACTTC.

This clone was observed a handful of times. The sample carries other DNA sequences with the same CDR3. The chain recombines TRBV2 with TRBJ2-5; D call uncertain. The CDR3 runs to 11 residues. In germline, CDR1 is SNHLY, CDR2 FYNNEI. V was trimmed by 5 bases and J by 0 bases, leaving 1 base between them. The CDR3 nucleotides read TGTGCCAGCAGTTACCAAGAGACCCAGTACTTC. It translates to CASSYQETQYF.

The rearrangement joins TRBV28 to TRBJ1-5, with D hard to call. The CDR3 runs 12 residues. The germline CDR1 and CDR2 sequences are MDHEN and SYDVKM. The V end was cut by 8 bases, the J end by 0 bases, with 5 bases between. The CDR3 DNA is TGTGCCAGCCAGATTAGCAATCAGCCCCAGCATTTT. Translation: CASQISNQPQHF.

The chain couples TRBV4-2 to TRBJ2-7; 7 bases align to TRBD2. From germline, CDR1 is LGHNA and CDR2 YNFKEQ. This CDR3 comprises 15 residues. V was clipped by 0 bases and J by 4 bases; unmatched bases: 6. CDR3 in DNA: TGTGCCAGCAGCCAAGATCAGGCGGGAGCTTACGAGCAGTACTTC. Amino acids: CASSQDQAGAYEQYF.

This chain uses TRBV11-2 with TRBJ2-7; weak D call: TRBD1 (5 bases). Germline V lookup: CDR1 SGHAT, CDR2 FQNNGV. The CDR3 covers 15 residues. Trimming stripped 1 base from V and 2 bases from J, with 12 bases between. The CDR3 region has the DNA TGTGCCAGCAGCTTAGCCCAACAGGCTCCCTACGAGCAGTACTTC. Protein sequence: CASSLAQQAPYEQYF.

This chain links TRBV7-2 with TRBJ2-2; no firm D call. The germline V and J ends were trimmed by 2 bases and 6 bases, with 10 bases remaining between them. Looked up from germline, CDR1 is SGHTA and CDR2 is FQGNSA. The CDR3 runs 14 residues. The CDR3 spells CASSLFPPPGELFF. For the CDR3, the DNA is TGTGCCAGCAGCTTATTCCCCCCTCCCGGGGAGCTGTTTTTT.

The chain couples TRBV18 to TRBJ2-3; TRBD2 might be the D (6 bases). Looked up from germline, CDR1 is KGHSH and CDR2 is LQKENI. The V end was cut by 0 bases, the J end by 4 bases, with 8 bases between. This CDR3 region has 14 residues. Written as DNA, the CDR3 is TGTGCCAGCTCACCACCTGGGACTTCAGATACGCAGTATTTT. Translated, it gives CASSPPGTSDTQYF.

This clone was seen a few times. The V and J genes are TRBV2 and TRBJ1-5, with D perhaps matching TRBD1 (5 bases). V was shortened by 3 bases and J by 4 bases, with 10 bases between the two germline ends. The CDR3 is made up of 14 amino acids. CDR1 SNHLY and CDR2 FYNNEI come from the germline V gene. CDR3: CASSERTFNQPQHF. The CDR3 region has the DNA TGTGCCAGCAGTGAGCGGACATTTAATCAGCCCCAGCATTTT.

V and J are TRBV2 and TRBJ2-2; 12 bases align to TRBD2. Per the germline V gene, CDR1 is SNHLY and CDR2 is FYNNEI. V trimming: 7 bases; J trimming: 4 bases; junction bases outside the gene matches: 7. The CDR3 contains 16 residues. The CDR3 nucleotides read TGTGCCAGCATACGGACTAGCGGGATGGGCACCGGGGAGCTGTTTTTT. Amino acid sequence: CASIRTSGMGTGELFF.

The chain is built from TRBV5-1 and TRBJ1-2; no clear D. This CDR3 spans 15 amino acids. The V gene lost 7 bases and the J gene lost 4 bases, with 20 bases spanning the gap. In germline, CDR1 is SGHRS, CDR2 YFSETQ. The CDR3 is CASGSREKKGYGYTF. The CDR3 DNA reads as TGCGCCAGCGGAAGCCGGGAGAAGAAGGGCTATGGCTACACCTTC.

The rearrangement links TRBV27 to TRBJ1-5; TRBD1 might be the D (6 bases). The CDR3 is 14 amino acids. Trimming took off 6 bases at V and 6 bases at J, with 15 bases between the two ends. Germline-derived CDR1 and CDR2 are MNHEY and SMNVEV (reference sequence). As DNA, the CDR3 is TGTGCCAGCAGATCGGCGGGGGCGGGTCAGCCCCAGCATTTT. Translated: CASRSAGAGQPQHF.

The V and J genes are TRBV7-9 and TRBJ2-1; 15 nucleotides align to TRBD2. Germline V gives CDR1 SEHNR, CDR2 FQNEAQ (reference sequence). Losses at the gene ends were 4 bases for V and 6 bases for J; bases not matched to a gene: 13. This CDR3 has 19 residues. The CDR3 DNA is TGTGCCAGCAGCTCCGGCCGGACTAGCGGGAGGGCCGTGGGCAATGAGCAGTTCTTC. Encoded protein: CASSSGRTSGRAVGNEQFF.

V is TRBV2 and J is TRBJ2-6; TRBD2 aligns across 8 bases. V was clipped by 8 bases and J by 2 bases; unmatched bases: 11. The germline gives CDR1 SNHLY, CDR2 FYNNEI. The CDR3 loop spans 17 amino acids. The CDR3: CASSGTPGGPGANVLTF. CDR3 nucleotides: TGTGCCAGCTCGGGAACCCCGGGAGGGCCTGGGGCCAACGTCCTGACTTTC.

The chain joins TRBV7-8 to TRBJ1-5, with D possibly TRBD1 on 5 matching bases. The V and J ends lost 2 bases and 5 bases respectively, with 16 bases between them. The CDR3 totals 16 residues. In germline, CDR1 is SGHVS, CDR2 FQNEAQ. The CDR3 here is CASSLRRGTDDQPQHF. The CDR3 DNA is TGTGCCAGCAGCTTAAGGAGGGGCACGGACGATCAGCCCCAGCATTTT.

The chain is built from TRBV7-2 and TRBJ2-7, with D possibly being TRBD1 or TRBD2 (5 bases each). The CDR3 consists of 15 residues. Germline CDR1 is SGHTA and CDR2 is FQGNSA. V dropped 5 bases and J dropped 3 bases, with 17 bases sitting between them. CDR3 DNA sequence: TGTGCCAGCAGCGCCCGGGACCGAGCCGTCTACGAGCAGTACTTC. The encoded protein is CASSARDRAVYEQYF.

The CDR3 region is CASSLAGTLVGEQYF. In DNA, the CDR3 is TGTGCCAGCAGCTTAGCTGGGACTCTGGTCGGCGAGCAGTACTTC. V usage is TRBV7-9 and J usage is TRBJ2-5, with D possibly TRBD2 on 6 matching bases. Gene TRBJ2-7 matches the end of the DNA better, so the J call may be wrong. The CDR3 contains 15 residues. Germline lookup yields CDR1 SEHNR and CDR2 FQNEAQ (reference sequence).

The rearrangement uses TRBV6-5 and TRBJ1-4; 11 bases are shared with TRBD1. CDR3 size: 14 residues. J gave up 8 bases and V 6 bases, and 5 bases lay outside the gene matches. Germline CDR1 MNHEY, CDR2 SVGAGI. The CDR3 DNA follows: TGTGCCAGCAGCCGGGGACAGGGGGAGGAAAAACTGTTTTTT. This sequence encodes CASSRGQGEEKLFF.

The chain carries TRBV27 and TRBJ1-2, with D unresolved. CDR3 size: 13 residues. In germline, CDR1 is MNHEY, CDR2 SMNVEV (reference sequence). V lost 6 bases and J lost 8, with 16 bases in between. The CDR3 loop reads CASRGSAGGGYTF. The CDR3 nucleotides are TGTGCCAGCAGGGGGTCGGCGGGAGGCGGCTACACCTTC.

A word on this clone: The sample has other DNA sequences that encode this CDR3 too. The chain is built from TRBV2 and TRBJ1-1; unclear D gene. Germline V gene data show CDR1 as SNHLY and CDR2 as FYNNEI. The V and J ends lost 1 base and 2 bases respectively, with 8 bases between them. The CDR3 is 14 residues long. This chain's CDR3 is CASSEVGRNTEAFF. The CDR3 bases are TGTGCCAGCAGTGAAGTGGGCAGAAACACTGAAGCTTTCTTT.